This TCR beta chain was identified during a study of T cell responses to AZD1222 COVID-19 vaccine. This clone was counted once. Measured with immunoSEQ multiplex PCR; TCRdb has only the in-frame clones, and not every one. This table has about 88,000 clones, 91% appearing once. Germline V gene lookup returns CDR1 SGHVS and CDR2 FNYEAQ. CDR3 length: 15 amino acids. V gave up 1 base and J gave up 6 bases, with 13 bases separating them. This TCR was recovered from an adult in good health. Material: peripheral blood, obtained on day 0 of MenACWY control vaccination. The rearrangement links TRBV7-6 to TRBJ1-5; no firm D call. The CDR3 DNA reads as TGTGCCAGCAGCTTAGGGGTCGGCGGGAGTCAGCCCCAGCATTTT. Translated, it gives CASSLGVGGSQPQHF.